The 28 T cell receptor beta chains below were found in one sample sequenced in a study of blood T cell repertoires in COVID-19. Measured with immunoSEQ multiplex PCR; TCRdb has only the in-frame clones, and not every one. The data show 200,000 to 250,000 clones, about 82% seen once. Sequencing was performed on peripheral blood. These TCRs come from a woman aged 70-85 years with COVID-19, enrolled during active disease.

This chain joins TRBV19 and TRBJ1-2; 7 bases agree with TRBD1. The CDR3 runs to 15 residues. The V segment lost 7 bases and the J segment 2 bases; nucleotides outside the gene matches: 10. CDR1 is LNHDA, CDR2 SQIVND, per germline (reference sequence). CDR3 residues: CASNAFRGVNYGYTF. In DNA form, the CDR3 reads TGTGCCAGTAACGCGTTCAGGGGGGTGAACTATGGCTACACCTTC.

This chain connects TRBV9 to TRBJ1-2, with a possible D match to TRBD1 (6 bases). The CDR3 consists of 14 residues. Germline V gene lookup returns CDR1 SGDLS and CDR2 YYNGEE. Between the trimmed V and J ends, which lost 0 bases and 9 bases, there was a span of 15 bases. CDR3 sequence (DNA): TGTGCCAGCAGCGTAGTGCCAGGGGAGGGTAGCTACACCTTC. It translates to CASSVVPGEGSYTF.

The chain couples TRBV30 to TRBJ1-2; 8 bases align to TRBD1. The CDR3 has 15 amino acids. The V gene end was trimmed by 2 bases and the J gene end by 3 bases; junction bases not matched to a gene: 8. Germline V gene data show CDR1 as GTSNPN and CDR2 as SVGIG (reference sequence). CDR3 nucleotide sequence: TGTGCCTGGAGTCCGAGGACAGGGCTCTACTATGGCTACACCTTC. As protein: CAWSPRTGLYYGYTF.

This clone came up a few times. This rearrangement joins TRBV16 to TRBJ1-3; no definite D call. V lost 4 bases to trimming and J lost 4 bases, with 14 bases between them. Germline assignment: CDR1 KGHSY and CDR2 FQNENV. The CDR3 covers 15 residues. In nucleotides, the CDR3 is TGTGCCAGCAGCCCTCAAGGAGCATGGGGAAACACCATATATTTT. Protein sequence: CASSPQGAWGNTIYF.

The chain is built from TRBV9 and TRBJ2-5; D unclear. This CDR3 is built from 14 residues. Germline-derived CDR1 and CDR2 are SGDLS and YYNGEE. V gave up 4 bases and J gave up 2 bases, with 12 bases separating them. Here the CDR3 reads CASSPGSGQETQYF. CDR3 nucleotides: TGTGCCAGCAGCCCTGGATCCGGGCAAGAGACCCAGTACTTC.

The rearrangement links TRBV9 to TRBJ1-1, with D hard to call. CDR1 is SGDLS, CDR2 YYNGEE, per germline. Trimming took 5 bases from V and 5 from J, leaving 16 bases between them. This CDR3 has 14 amino acids. The DNA for the CDR3 is TGTGCCAGCAGTCCCCTCCGGGAGAGAACTGAAGCTTTCTTT. It specifies CASSPLRERTEAFF.

This clone appeared a single time. V usage is TRBV11-3 and J usage is TRBJ2-3, with a possible D match to TRBD2 (6 bases). CDR1 is SGHNT and CDR2 is YENEEA in the germline V gene. The CDR3 runs to 17 residues. With 4 bases removed from V and 4 bases from J, the gap between germline ends came to 21 bases. In nucleotides, the CDR3 is TGTGCCAGCAGCTCCTTTGGGGCCAGGGCTAGCGCAGATACGCAGTATTTT. Amino acids: CASSSFGARASADTQYF.

The sample holds a few counts of this clone. The chain combines TRBV6-5 with TRBJ2-5, with TRBD1 matching 9 bases. From germline, CDR1 is MNHEY and CDR2 SVGAGI. V was pared by 6 bases and J by 1 base, with 3 bases of the junction left unmatched. CDR3 length: 14 amino acids. CDR3 nucleotides: TGTGCCAGCAGAAGGACAGGGGTCCAAGAGACCCAGTACTTC. It translates to CASRRTGVQETQYF.

The chain is built from TRBV5-6 and TRBJ1-2; 9 bases agree with TRBD1. J gave up 7 bases and V 0 bases, and 7 bases lay outside the gene matches. Germline V CDR1 and CDR2: SGHDT, YYEEEE. This CDR3 spans 15 amino acids. CDR3 protein: CASSLDRDRAFGYTF. CDR3 coding DNA: TGTGCCAGCAGCTTGGACCGGGACAGGGCATTTGGCTACACCTTC.

The chain recombines TRBV4-3 with TRBJ2-3, with D possibly TRBD2 on 5 matching bases. V lost 0 bases and J lost 1, with 11 bases in between. The germline V gene has CDR1 LGHNA and CDR2 YSLEER. The CDR3 is made up of 16 amino acids. This chain's CDR3 is CASSQEGRGGTDTQYF. For the CDR3, the DNA is TGCGCCAGCAGCCAAGAGGGCCGGGGTGGCACAGATACGCAGTATTTT.

The gene calls are TRBV5-5 and TRBJ2-7; the match to TRBD1 covers 8 bases. The germline V gene has CDR1 SGHKS and CDR2 YYEKEE (reference sequence). The CDR3 runs 15 residues. V lost 2 bases to trimming and J lost 2 bases; unmatched junction nucleotides: 6. CDR3 bases: TGTGCCAGCAGCTTCGTAGGGACAGGCACCTACGAGCAGTACTTC. It specifies CASSFVGTGTYEQYF.

The rearrangement joins TRBV2 to TRBJ2-3; D gene ambiguous. CDR1 is SNHLY and CDR2 is FYNNEI in the germline V gene. V lost 4 bases and J lost 5, with 7 bases in between. CDR3 length: 12 amino acids. The CDR3 region has the DNA TGTGCCAGCAGTGTGAGAGGAGATACGCAGTATTTT. It codes for CASSVRGDTQYF.

V is TRBV6-1 and J is TRBJ1-2, with 7 bases lining up with TRBD1. V gave up 2 bases and J gave up 8 bases; unmatched junction bases: 8. Looked up from germline, CDR1 is MNHNS and CDR2 is SASEGT. The CDR3 has 14 amino acids. This CDR3 is CASSETRQGGGYTF. The CDR3 nucleotides are TGTGCCAGCAGTGAAACTAGACAGGGAGGCGGCTACACCTTC.

The chain links TRBV7-2 to TRBJ1-1; 12 positions match TRBD1. Trimming cost V 1 base and J 7 bases; bases outside gene matches: 10. Germline-derived CDR1 and CDR2 are SGHTA and FQGNSA. This CDR3 is built from 17 residues. In DNA form, the CDR3 reads TGTGCCAGCAGCTTAGGTGGGACAGGGGGCGCAGGGATTGAAGCTTTCTTT. As protein: CASSLGGTGGAGIEAFF.

The chain recombines TRBV5-1 with TRBJ1-2; a weak D match, TRBD1 (5 bases). This CDR3 region has 13 residues. The V gene lost 5 bases and the J gene lost 3 bases, with 11 bases spanning the gap. CDR1 SGHRS and CDR2 YFSETQ come from the germline V gene. CDR3 sequence reads: CASRVRVDYGYTF. As DNA, the CDR3 is TGCGCCAGCAGGGTCAGGGTTGACTATGGCTACACCTTC.

The rearrangement links TRBV6-5 to TRBJ1-2, with 7 bases fitting TRBD1. The CDR3 contains 13 residues. Germline assignment: CDR1 MNHEY and CDR2 SVGAGI. Unmatched junction bases numbered 5, after V lost 6 bases and J lost 4 bases. The CDR3 reads CASSRTGPYGYTF. In DNA, the CDR3 is TGTGCCAGCAGCCGGACAGGCCCCTATGGCTACACCTTC.

The CDR3 is CASSGGLAGQETQYF. In DNA form, the CDR3 reads TGTGCCAGCAGTGGGGGACTAGCGGGCCAAGAGACCCAGTACTTC. The chain uses TRBV2 and TRBJ2-5; 12 positions match TRBD2. V lost 4 bases and J lost 1; bases outside the gene matches: 1. The CDR3 extends over 15 amino acids. Germline CDR1 is SNHLY and CDR2 is FYNNEI.

CDR3 protein: CASSQLEWTGELFF. CDR3 DNA: TGCGCCAGCAGCCAACTAGAGTGGACCGGGGAGCTGTTTTTT. The rearrangement joins TRBV4-3 to TRBJ2-2; D not resolved. Germline loops: CDR1 LGHNA, CDR2 YSLEER. V shed 2 bases and J shed 5 bases, with 9 bases lying between them. This CDR3 has 14 amino acids.

This chain connects TRBV7-3 to TRBJ2-1; the match to TRBD1 covers 8 bases. The CDR3 spans 17 residues. CDR1 and CDR2 from the germline V gene are SGHTA and FQGTGA. Unmatched junction bases numbered 14, after V lost 5 bases and J lost 5 bases. The chain's CDR3 is CASSRGQGPGGNNEQFF. The DNA of the CDR3 is TGTGCCAGCAGCAGAGGACAGGGTCCCGGCGGGAACAATGAGCAGTTCTTC.

The chain links TRBV19 to TRBJ2-2, with 7 nucleotides matching TRBD2. Trimming cost V 0 bases and J 3 bases; bases outside gene matches: 4. Germline CDR1 is LNHDA and CDR2 is SQIVND (reference sequence). The CDR3 extends over 16 amino acids. The CDR3 sequence: CASSIEERGYTGELFF. Written as DNA, the CDR3 is TGTGCCAGTAGTATAGAGGAGCGGGGCTACACCGGGGAGCTGTTTTTT.

J is TRBJ1-5 and V is TRBV19, with D hard to call. Germline values: CDR1 LNHDA, CDR2 SQIVND (reference sequence). CDR3 length: 15 amino acids. V lost 6 bases to trimming and J lost 5 bases, with 17 bases between them. CDR3 in amino acids: CASRGRPSGDQPQHF. CDR3 nucleotides: TGTGCCAGTAGAGGTAGGCCCTCGGGAGATCAGCCCCAGCATTTT.

The genes are TRBV19 and TRBJ2-5; 12 bases line up with TRBD2. Germline assignment: CDR1 LNHDA and CDR2 SQIVND (reference sequence). This CDR3 spans 16 amino acids. V lost 5 bases to trimming and J lost 1 base; unmatched junction nucleotides: 5. The CDR3 bases are TGTGCCAGTAGTTTGGGACTAGCGGGCCTCCAAGAGACCCAGTACTTC. Translated, it gives CASSLGLAGLQETQYF.

The V and J genes are TRBV6-2 or TRBV6-3 and TRBJ1-5; D is perhaps TRBD1 (5 bases). V lost 7 bases and J lost 5, with 15 bases in between. CDR1 is MNHEY and CDR2 is SVGEGT in the germline V gene. The CDR3 has 14 residues. In DNA, the CDR3 is TGTGCCAGCACCCCGGACGGACAATATCAGCCCCAGCATTTT. This translates into CASTPDGQYQPQHF.

The chain couples TRBV7-2 to TRBJ2-5; TRBD2 agrees at 7 bases. The V and J ends lost 1 base and 5 bases, in that order; junction bases with no gene match: 7. Germline lookup yields CDR1 SGHTA and CDR2 FQGNSA. There are 15 residues in the CDR3. The CDR3 DNA follows: TGTGCCAGCAGCTTAGGCGGGAGCCTCCGGGAGACCCAGTACTTC. Its protein product is CASSLGGSLRETQYF.

J is TRBJ1-5 and V is TRBV19; D is ambiguous. V gave up 5 bases and J gave up 11 bases, with 13 bases separating them. The CDR3 contains 12 residues. From germline, CDR1 is LNHDA and CDR2 SQIVND (reference sequence). The CDR3 coding sequence is TGTGCCAGTAGTCCCCGCGGGGAGGCCCAGCATTTT. This translates into CASSPRGEAQHF. Based on the CDR3 plus reference TRBV19 and TRBJ1-5, the full variable domain is DGGITQSPKYLFRKEGQNVTLSCEQNLNHDAMYWYRQDPGQGLRLIYYSQIVNDFQKGDIAEGYSVSREKKESFPLTVTSAQKNPTAFYLCASSPRGEAQHFGDGTRLSIL.

The chain joins TRBV6-2 or TRBV6-3 to TRBJ1-1; D possibly corresponds to TRBD1 (6 bases). Trimming stripped 0 bases from V and 6 bases from J, with 11 bases between. Per germline, CDR1 MNHEY and CDR2 SVGEGT. This CDR3 contains 14 residues. The CDR3 region has the DNA TGTGCCAGCAGTTACTCGGGGGCATGGGCTGAAGCTTTCTTT. This codes for CASSYSGAWAEAFF.

The rearrangement joins TRBV11-1 to TRBJ2-3; D not resolved. The germline V and J ends were trimmed by 5 bases and 3 bases, with 6 bases remaining between them. Germline CDR1 is SGHAT and CDR2 is FQDESV (reference sequence). CDR3 size: 12 residues. The CDR3 spells CASSPSTDTQYF. The CDR3 bases are TGTGCCAGCAGCCCTAGTACAGATACGCAGTATTTT.

The chain employs TRBV30 and TRBJ1-2; D is possibly TRBD1 (5 bases). CDR1 is GTSNPN, CDR2 SVGIG, per germline (reference sequence). V was pared by 3 bases and J by 10 bases, with 15 bases between. The length of the CDR3 is 12 residues. The CDR3 loop is CAWRESGRAYTF. The CDR3 nucleotides read TGTGCCTGGAGAGAGAGTGGCAGGGCCTACACCTTC.